This section outlines one TCR beta chain sequence together with its context. Its antigen remains unknown. Looked up from germline, CDR1 is SNHLY and CDR2 is FYNNEI. The CDR3 extends over 11 amino acids. The sample belongs to a study of T cell responses to AZD1222 COVID-19 vaccine. Generated by immunoSEQ multiplex PCR, the TCRdb table keeps only in-frame clones and is missing some. The data contain more than 100,000 clones, 80% to 90% of them singletons. Regarding the study as a whole: All repertoire sampling was performed exclusively after the peak T cell response. Nearly half of spike-specific TCRs reportedly target unmutated variant regions.

The chain couples TRBV2 to TRBJ1-2; TRBD1 might be the D (6 bases). The TCR sequence derives from an adult in good health. The source was peripheral blood, collected on day 0 of AZD1222 vaccination. The CDR3, as DNA: TGTATTCAGGGGAGCGGCTATGGCTACACCTTC. Protein: CIQGSGYGYTF.